This is a list of T cell receptor beta chains from one sample in a study of blood T cell repertoires in COVID-19. Profiling relied on immunoSEQ multiplex PCR, and the TCRdb table lists in-frame clones only, not all of them. This sample has about 250,000 clones, with approximately 86% found just once. Sequencing was done on a sample of peripheral blood. These TCRs come from a woman older than 75 with active or convalescent COVID-19. The CDR3 runs from the conserved cysteine through the conserved F or W. The D gene is left open where the match is weak. Clone size, where shown, is once, few, many, or a class for clones that have expanded.

length,V,D,size,J,CDR3,DNA
14,TRBV6-5,TRBD2,.,TRBJ2-3,CAGEGGLAPDTQYF,TGTGCCGGGGAGGGCGGGCTAGCCCCAGATACGCAGTATTTT
15,TRBV15,.,.,TRBJ1-4,CATSRQGPTNEKLFF,TGTGCCACCAGCAGACAGGGCCCCACTAATGAAAAACTGTTTTTT
13,TRBV7-2,.,.,TRBJ1-3,CASSLGSGNTIYF,TGTGCCAGCAGCTTAGGCAGTGGAAACACCATATATTTT
14,TRBV28,TRBD1,once,TRBJ1-2,CASSRTGLPYGYTF,TGTGCCAGCAGCCGGACAGGGCTTCCCTATGGCTACACCTTC
13,TRBV7-2,.,.,TRBJ1-1,CASSPSGGREAFF,TGTGCCAGCAGCCCCTCGGGGGGTCGGGAAGCTTTCTTT
15,TRBV7-9,.,.,TRBJ2-1,CASSRGQGGYNEQFF,TGTGCCAGCAGCCGAGGCCAGGGGGGCTACAATGAGCAGTTCTTC
16,TRBV4-2,.,.,TRBJ1-1,CASKKYDGTRDTEAFF,TGTGCCAGCAAAAAATACGACGGGACTAGGGACACTGAAGCTTTCTTT
14,TRBV4-1,.,.,TRBJ1-2,CASSQARGVDGYTF,TGCGCCAGCAGCCAAGCCCGGGGGGTGGATGGCTACACCTTC
13,TRBV5-6,TRBD1,.,TRBJ1-6,CASSGTGNSPLHF,TGTGCCAGCAGCGGGACAGGGAATTCACCCCTCCACTTT
13,TRBV19,.,.,TRBJ2-5,CASGVGGPETQYF,TGTGCCAGCGGGGTGGGGGGACCAGAGACCCAGTACTTC
14,TRBV6-5,.,once,TRBJ2-5,CASKNRAESETQYF,TGTGCCAGCAAGAACAGGGCTGAATCAGAGACCCAGTACTTC
14,TRBV5-1,.,.,TRBJ1-2,CASSLLTGSYGYTF,TGCGCCAGCAGCTTATTGACAGGATCCTATGGCTACACCTTC
14,TRBV14,.,few,TRBJ2-1,CASSQETGRNEQFF,TGTGCCAGCAGCCAAGAGACAGGGAGGAATGAGCAGTTCTTC
20,TRBV5-1,.,.,TRBJ1-3,CASNRKAIRTGRGPRNTIYF,TGCGCCAGCAACCGAAAGGCCATAAGAACGGGCCGAGGGCCCCGAAACACCATATATTTT
15,TRBV7-8,TRBD1,.,TRBJ2-7,CASSSTQGAPYEQYF,TGTGCCAGCAGCTCAACACAGGGGGCTCCCTACGAGCAGTACTTC
19,TRBV30,TRBD1,.,TRBJ2-2,CAWSVAWDRFLSDTGELFF,TGTGCCTGGAGTGTAGCGTGGGACAGGTTTTTGTCCGACACCGGGGAGCTGTTTTTT
13,TRBV25-1,.,.,TRBJ1-5,CASSGGGGQPQHF,TGTGCCAGCAGCGGAGGGGGGGGGCAGCCCCAGCATTTT
16,TRBV7-6,.,.,TRBJ2-5,CASSLVPRGVQETQYF,TGTGCCAGCAGCTTAGTACCTCGGGGAGTCCAAGAGACCCAGTACTTC
13,TRBV5-1,TRBD1,.,TRBJ1-2,CASSAGGQFGYTF,TGCGCCAGCAGCGCCGGGGGACAGTTTGGCTACACCTTC
13,TRBV5-1,TRBD1,.,TRBJ1-2,CASSPGQYYGYTF,TGCGCCAGCAGCCCGGGACAGTACTATGGCTACACCTTC
14,TRBV6-4,TRBD1,.,TRBJ2-3,CASSAGGFTDTQYF,TGTGCCAGCAGTGCAGGGGGCTTCACAGATACGCAGTATTTT
14,TRBV5-5,.,.,TRBJ1-3,CASSFQGLGNTIYF,TGTGCCAGCAGCTTCCAGGGGCTTGGAAACACCATATATTTT
15,TRBV28,.,.,TRBJ1-1,CASSIQRREGTEAFF,TGTGCCAGCAGTATACAACGACGGGAGGGCACTGAAGCTTTCTTT
14,TRBV2,.,.,TRBJ1-3,CASSGQSQVGTIYF,TGTGCCAGTTCTGGACAGTCCCAGGTTGGCACCATATATTTT
15,TRBV3-1/TRBV3-2,TRBD1,.,TRBJ1-1,CASSRDHRGGTEAFF,TGTGCCAGCAGCCGTGACCACAGGGGAGGCACTGAAGCTTTCTTT
14,TRBV29-1,.,.,TRBJ2-3,CSVGGPINTDTQYF,TGCAGCGTAGGGGGACCGATCAACACAGATACGCAGTATTTT
17,TRBV5-1,TRBD1,once,TRBJ2-2,CASSRTRDSFGTGELFF,TGCGCCAGCAGCCGAACCAGGGACAGCTTCGGGACCGGGGAGCTGTTTTTT
17,TRBV19,.,few,TRBJ2-3,CASSIDLRDTSTDTQYF,TGTGCCAGTAGTATAGATCTTAGGGACACTAGCACAGATACGCAGTATTTT
11,TRBV5-1,.,.,TRBJ1-1,CASRTDTEAFF,TGCGCCAGCAGGACAGACACTGAAGCTTTCTTT
14,TRBV6-1,TRBD2,.,TRBJ2-7,CASSEAGGQLEQYF,TGTGCCAGCAGTGAGGCGGGAGGCCAACTCGAGCAGTACTTC
15,TRBV5-1,TRBD2,.,TRBJ2-4,CASSLIASGLNIQYF,TGCGCCAGCAGCTTGATAGCTAGCGGGTTAAACATTCAGTACTTC
14,TRBV3-1/TRBV3-2,.,few,TRBJ1-5,CASSRGQNNQPQHF,TGTGCCAGCAGCCGCGGACAGAACAATCAGCCCCAGCATTTT
12,TRBV3-1/TRBV3-2,.,.,TRBJ1-2,CASSQVSSGYTF,TGTGCCAGCAGCCAAGTCAGTTCTGGCTACACCTTC
15,TRBV30,.,.,TRBJ2-3,CAWSVRQLATDTQYF,TGTGCCTGGAGTGTACGACAGTTAGCCACAGATACGCAGTATTTT
15,TRBV7-9,TRBD2,few,TRBJ2-1,CASSLALAGYNEQFF,TGTGCCAGCAGCTTAGCCCTAGCGGGATACAATGAGCAGTTCTTC
13,TRBV11-2,TRBD2,.,TRBJ2-2,CAAGGPNTGELFF,TGTGCCGCGGGGGGCCCGAACACCGGGGAGCTGTTTTTT
15,TRBV5-5,.,.,TRBJ1-1,CASSFQGHGDTEAFF,TGTGCCAGCAGCTTCCAGGGACACGGGGACACTGAAGCTTTCTTT
14,TRBV6-5,TRBD1,.,TRBJ1-5,CASSHLGTVQPQHF,TGTGCCAGCAGTCATCTAGGGACAGTTCAGCCCCAGCATTTT
14,TRBV5-1,.,.,TRBJ2-3,CASSLEGNSDTQYF,TGCGCCAGCAGCTTGGAGGGGAATTCAGATACGCAGTATTTT
17,TRBV18,TRBD1,.,TRBJ2-5,CASSPLLSETGAETQYF,TGTGCCAGCTCACCGCTCCTATCTGAGACAGGGGCAGAGACCCAGTACTTC
17,TRBV5-1,TRBD2,.,TRBJ2-2,CASSRMGLADYTGELFF,TGCGCCAGCAGCAGAATGGGACTAGCGGATTACACCGGGGAGCTGTTTTTT
14,TRBV5-1,.,.,TRBJ2-7,CASSLGAASYEQYF,TGCGCCAGCAGCTTGGGGGCAGCCTCCTACGAGCAGTACTTC
16,TRBV5-1,.,.,TRBJ2-5,CASSTAPGLTQETQYF,TGCGCCAGCAGCACCGCGCCGGGACTGACCCAAGAGACCCAGTACTTC
15,TRBV27,.,.,TRBJ2-3,CASSWRGSSTDTQYF,TGTGCCAGCAGTTGGCGGGGCTCTAGCACAGATACGCAGTATTTT
15,TRBV30,TRBD2,.,TRBJ2-3,CAWSVGGRPTDTQYF,TGTGCCTGGAGTGTCGGCGGGAGGCCCACAGATACGCAGTATTTT
15,TRBV27,.,.,TRBJ1-1,CASSLSGGLNTEAFF,TGTGCCAGCAGTTTATCGGGGGGTTTGAACACTGAAGCTTTCTTT
13,TRBV7-2,TRBD2,.,TRBJ2-5,CAAGLAGGETQYF,TGTGCCGCGGGACTAGCGGGGGGAGAGACCCAGTACTTC
15,TRBV19,.,.,TRBJ1-4,CASSIFLATNEKLFF,TGTGCCAGTAGTATATTCCTAGCAACTAATGAAAAACTGTTTTTT
16,TRBV5-1,TRBD2,.,TRBJ2-1,CASSFDTASGYNEQFF,TGCGCCAGCAGCTTTGACACGGCTAGCGGATACAATGAGCAGTTCTTC
12,TRBV4-1,.,.,TRBJ1-4,CASSQARQKLFF,TGCGCCAGCAGCCAAGCTCGTCAAAAACTGTTTTTT
15,TRBV24-1,.,.,TRBJ2-2,CATSKTGENTGELFF,TGTGCCACCAGTAAGACAGGAGAGAACACCGGGGAGCTGTTTTTT